This TCR beta chain was captured in a study of blood T cell repertoires in COVID-19. Across the whole study: Nucleic acid was either cDNA or gDNA, and it came from T cells, B-cell-depleted T cells, or PBMCs.

Using immunoSEQ multiplex PCR, the repertoire was profiled, and TCRdb retains in-frame clones only, with some absent. The repertoire has fewer than 350,000 clones, 88% of them found once; the top ten carry 2%. The CDR3 sequence is 15 residues long. The trim removed 4 bases at V and 3 bases at J, leaving 10 bases unmatched. Per germline, CDR1 SGDLS and CDR2 YYNGEE. The sample comprised PBMCs or T cells enriched from blood (not recorded which). This clonotype was sampled from a woman in her fifties or sixties in a cohort exposed to, infected with or recovered from COVID-19 (not recorded which). The V gene is TRBV9, the J gene TRBJ2-7; 7 nucleotides align to TRBD1. As DNA, the CDR3 is TGTGCCAGCAGCCTCACTCCGGGACAGATCTACGAGCAGTACTTC. As protein: CASSLTPGQIYEQYF.